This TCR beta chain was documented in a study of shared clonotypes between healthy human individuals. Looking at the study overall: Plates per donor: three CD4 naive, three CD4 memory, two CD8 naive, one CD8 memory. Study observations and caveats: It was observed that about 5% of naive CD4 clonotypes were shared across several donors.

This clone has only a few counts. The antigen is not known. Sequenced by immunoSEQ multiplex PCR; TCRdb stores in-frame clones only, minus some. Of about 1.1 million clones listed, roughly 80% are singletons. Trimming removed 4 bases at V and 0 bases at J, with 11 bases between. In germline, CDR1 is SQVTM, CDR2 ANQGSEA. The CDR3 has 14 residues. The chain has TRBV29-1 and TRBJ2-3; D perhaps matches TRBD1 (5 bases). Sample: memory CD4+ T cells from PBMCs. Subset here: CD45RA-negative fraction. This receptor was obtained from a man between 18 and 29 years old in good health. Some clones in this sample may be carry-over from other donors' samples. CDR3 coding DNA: TGCAGCGTTGGGTTTGGGGCAAGCACAGATACGCAGTATTTT. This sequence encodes CSVGFGASTDTQYF.